A selection of T cell receptor beta chains follows, all from one sample in a study of blood T cell repertoires in COVID-19. TCRdb's copy holds only in-frame clones and misses some; the assay was immunoSEQ multiplex PCR. Of about 120,000 clones listed, about nine tenths are singletons. Sequencing was done on a sample of peripheral blood. All receptors derive from an older woman with acute or convalescent COVID-19. Each CDR3 is given with its conserved first and last residue. The D gene is left open where the match is weak. Size values are once, few and many counts, or a class for expanded clones, and some rows have none.

d_call: -; j_call: TRBJ2-7; clone_size: -; v_call: TRBV5-1; cdr3_nt: TGCGCCAGCAGAGGGGCCTACGAGCAGTACTTC; cdr3_aa: CASRGAYEQYF
d_call: -; j_call: TRBJ1-5; clone_size: -; v_call: TRBV7-9; cdr3_nt: TGTGCCAGCAGTTGGGGCAGCAATCAGCCCCAGCATTTT; cdr3_aa: CASSWGSNQPQHF
d_call: TRBD1; j_call: TRBJ1-4; clone_size: -; v_call: TRBV6-6; cdr3_nt: TGTGCCAGCAGAGGGGACAGGGATAATGAAAAACTGTTTTTT; cdr3_aa: CASRGDRDNEKLFF
d_call: -; j_call: TRBJ1-4; clone_size: -; v_call: TRBV19; cdr3_nt: TGTGCCAGTAGTATCGGTCGGACTAATGAAAAACTGTTTTTT; cdr3_aa: CASSIGRTNEKLFF
d_call: TRBD1; j_call: TRBJ1-2; clone_size: -; v_call: TRBV5-1; cdr3_nt: TGCGCCAGCAGCTTGGAGGGACAGGGCTACTATGGCTACACCTTC; cdr3_aa: CASSLEGQGYYGYTF
d_call: -; j_call: TRBJ1-5; clone_size: once; v_call: TRBV27; cdr3_nt: TGTGCCAGCAGTTTGCGGGACAGCAATCAGCCCCAGCATTTT; cdr3_aa: CASSLRDSNQPQHF
d_call: TRBD1; j_call: TRBJ1-6; clone_size: -; v_call: TRBV19; cdr3_nt: TGTGCCAGTAGTACCAGGGGGCAGGATTCACCCCTCCACTTT; cdr3_aa: CASSTRGQDSPLHF
d_call: -; j_call: TRBJ1-4; clone_size: few; v_call: TRBV9; cdr3_nt: TGTGCCAGCAGCTCCGCTGGACTTTATAATGAAAAACTGTTTTTT; cdr3_aa: CASSSAGLYNEKLFF
d_call: -; j_call: TRBJ1-2; clone_size: -; v_call: TRBV4-1; cdr3_nt: TGCGCCAGCAGCCAACTTGTGGCTTTGGACTATGGCTACACCTTC; cdr3_aa: CASSQLVALDYGYTF
d_call: TRBD1; j_call: TRBJ2-2; clone_size: -; v_call: TRBV28; cdr3_nt: TGTGCCAGCAACCGTGCCGGGACAGCCTCCGGGGAGCTGTTTTTT; cdr3_aa: CASNRAGTASGELFF
d_call: TRBD1; j_call: TRBJ1-2; clone_size: -; v_call: TRBV6-5; cdr3_nt: TGTGCCAGCAGAGAGACAGGGACGGCAGTCTATGGCTACACCTTC; cdr3_aa: CASRETGTAVYGYTF
d_call: TRBD1; j_call: TRBJ1-6; clone_size: -; v_call: TRBV15; cdr3_nt: TGTGCCACCAGCAGCGCCGGGACAGGGAGGGATTCACCCCTCCACTTT; cdr3_aa: CATSSAGTGRDSPLHF
d_call: TRBD1; j_call: TRBJ2-1; clone_size: -; v_call: TRBV2; cdr3_nt: TGTGCCAGCAGCTCAGACAGGGGGCCCGGCAATGAGCAGTTCTTC; cdr3_aa: CASSSDRGPGNEQFF
d_call: TRBD1; j_call: TRBJ1-5; clone_size: -; v_call: TRBV12-3/TRBV12-4; cdr3_nt: TGTGCCAGCAGTACCGACAGGGCCGGGGCCCAGCATTTT; cdr3_aa: CASSTDRAGAQHF
d_call: -; j_call: TRBJ2-5; clone_size: few; v_call: TRBV24-1; cdr3_nt: TGTGCCACCAGTGATTTGGCGGGGCCCGGAGGCTGGGAGACCCAGTACTTC; cdr3_aa: CATSDLAGPGGWETQYF
d_call: -; j_call: TRBJ2-2; clone_size: once; v_call: TRBV10-1; cdr3_nt: TGCGCCAGCAGTGAGCGGACTCTCACCGGGGAGCTGTTTTTT; cdr3_aa: CASSERTLTGELFF
d_call: TRBD2; j_call: TRBJ2-2; clone_size: -; v_call: TRBV11-3; cdr3_nt: TGTGCCAGCAGCCAAACGGGACTAGGGATCTCCGGGGAGCTGTTTTTT; cdr3_aa: CASSQTGLGISGELFF
d_call: TRBD1; j_call: TRBJ1-2; clone_size: -; v_call: TRBV27; cdr3_nt: TGTGCCAGCAGTTTCGACAGGGACGCCTATGGCTACACCTTC; cdr3_aa: CASSFDRDAYGYTF
d_call: -; j_call: TRBJ1-1; clone_size: once; v_call: TRBV6-6; cdr3_nt: TGTGCCAGCACTACCTGGGGGGATCCTGAAGCTTTCTTT; cdr3_aa: CASTTWGDPEAFF
d_call: -; j_call: TRBJ1-5; clone_size: -; v_call: TRBV27; cdr3_nt: TGTGCCAGCAGTTGGGGGGGGAATCAGCCCCAGCATTTT; cdr3_aa: CASSWGGNQPQHF
d_call: -; j_call: TRBJ1-2; clone_size: -; v_call: TRBV6-1; cdr3_nt: TGTGCCAGCAGTGAAAGGGGAAACTATGGCTACACCTTC; cdr3_aa: CASSERGNYGYTF
d_call: TRBD1; j_call: TRBJ1-2; clone_size: once; v_call: TRBV6-1; cdr3_nt: TGTGCCAGCAGTGAAGAGACAGGGAGGTACTACACCTTC; cdr3_aa: CASSEETGRYYTF
d_call: TRBD2; j_call: TRBJ2-7; clone_size: few; v_call: TRBV5-1; cdr3_nt: TGCGCCAGCAGCAGCCACCCGGCGGGGGGCGGCGAGCAGTACTTC; cdr3_aa: CASSSHPAGGGEQYF
d_call: TRBD1; j_call: TRBJ1-2; clone_size: few; v_call: TRBV6-5; cdr3_nt: TGTGCCAGCAGAACAAGGGACAGGGCGGCGAGTGGCTACACCTTC; cdr3_aa: CASRTRDRAASGYTF
d_call: -; j_call: TRBJ2-7; clone_size: -; v_call: TRBV3-1/TRBV3-2; cdr3_nt: TGTGCCAGCAGGGGGGGATCCAGGACCTACGAGCAGTACTTC; cdr3_aa: CASRGGSRTYEQYF
d_call: -; j_call: TRBJ2-1; clone_size: once; v_call: TRBV3-1/TRBV3-2; cdr3_nt: TGTGCCAGCAGCCTTTCCCAGGGGGGAAATGAGCAGTTCTTC; cdr3_aa: CASSLSQGGNEQFF
d_call: -; j_call: TRBJ1-5; clone_size: few; v_call: TRBV30; cdr3_nt: TGTGCCTGGAGTGTACCGGGGAGGGGGAGTCAGCCCCAGCATTTT; cdr3_aa: CAWSVPGRGSQPQHF
d_call: -; j_call: TRBJ2-4; clone_size: -; v_call: TRBV29-1; cdr3_nt: TGCAGCGTTAGGTTAGCGGAAAACATTCAGTACTTC; cdr3_aa: CSVRLAENIQYF
d_call: -; j_call: TRBJ2-7; clone_size: -; v_call: TRBV10-1; cdr3_nt: TGCGCCAGCAGTGACAGGGATTTTGAGCAGTACTTC; cdr3_aa: CASSDRDFEQYF
d_call: -; j_call: TRBJ1-1; clone_size: once; v_call: TRBV7-9; cdr3_nt: TGTGCCAGCAGAAGAACAGAGAACACTGAAGCTTTCTTT; cdr3_aa: CASRRTENTEAFF
d_call: -; j_call: TRBJ1-6; clone_size: -; v_call: TRBV5-1; cdr3_nt: TGCGCCAGCAGCTTACGGACAGCGAAGAACTCCTATAATTCACCCCTCCACTTT; cdr3_aa: CASSLRTAKNSYNSPLHF
d_call: TRBD1; j_call: TRBJ1-2; clone_size: -; v_call: TRBV18; cdr3_nt: TGTGCCAGCTCACCAGGACAGGGGGCTTTCTATGGCTACACCTTC; cdr3_aa: CASSPGQGAFYGYTF
d_call: -; j_call: TRBJ2-4; clone_size: few; v_call: TRBV6-5; cdr3_nt: TGTGCCAGCAACAGCCGAGGTGCGGGGAAAAACATTCAGTACTTC; cdr3_aa: CASNSRGAGKNIQYF
d_call: -; j_call: TRBJ1-5; clone_size: -; v_call: TRBV6-6; cdr3_nt: TGTGCCAGCAGTTATAGGACAGATAATCAGCCCCAGCATTTT; cdr3_aa: CASSYRTDNQPQHF
d_call: TRBD1; j_call: TRBJ2-1; clone_size: -; v_call: TRBV7-9; cdr3_nt: TGTGCCAGCAGCTTAGGGGGGACAGGTCCGTTGGATGAGCAGTTCTTC; cdr3_aa: CASSLGGTGPLDEQFF
d_call: TRBD1; j_call: TRBJ2-7; clone_size: -; v_call: TRBV18; cdr3_nt: TGTGCCAGCTCACGCGACAGGGCCTACGAGCAGTACTTC; cdr3_aa: CASSRDRAYEQYF
d_call: TRBD1; j_call: TRBJ2-3; clone_size: -; v_call: TRBV5-1; cdr3_nt: TGCGCCAGCAGTCCCGGGACAGGGGGTTGGCGTGGGCCAGATACGCAGTATTTT; cdr3_aa: CASSPGTGGWRGPDTQYF
d_call: TRBD2; j_call: TRBJ2-5; clone_size: once; v_call: TRBV27; cdr3_nt: TGTGCCAGCAGGGCGGGACTAGCGGGAGAGACCCAGTACTTC; cdr3_aa: CASRAGLAGETQYF
d_call: -; j_call: TRBJ2-3; clone_size: -; v_call: TRBV5-6; cdr3_nt: TGTGCCAGCAGCCCTCCGACTAGAGCAGATACGCAGTATTTT; cdr3_aa: CASSPPTRADTQYF
d_call: -; j_call: TRBJ2-7; clone_size: -; v_call: TRBV28; cdr3_nt: TGTGCCAGCAGTTTGGGGCAGTACTCCTACGAGCAGTACTTC; cdr3_aa: CASSLGQYSYEQYF
d_call: -; j_call: TRBJ1-2; clone_size: -; v_call: TRBV5-4; cdr3_nt: TGTGCCAGCAGCACCAGACAGATTTCTAACTATGGCTACACCTTC; cdr3_aa: CASSTRQISNYGYTF
d_call: -; j_call: TRBJ1-5; clone_size: -; v_call: TRBV3-1/TRBV3-2; cdr3_nt: TGTGCCAGCAGCCAGGCCAACCGCAATCAGCCCCAGCATTTT; cdr3_aa: CASSQANRNQPQHF
d_call: TRBD1; j_call: TRBJ2-5; clone_size: -; v_call: TRBV7-9; cdr3_nt: TGTGCCAGCGTCTCCGGGACAGGGCAAGAGACCCAGTACTTC; cdr3_aa: CASVSGTGQETQYF